This T cell receptor (beta chain) was sequenced for a study of T-cell memory formation after mild COVID-19. CDR1 LNHNV and CDR2 YYDKDF come from the germline V gene (reference sequence). The CDR3 totals 15 residues. TCRdb called the 5' RACE reads again in MiXCR, with one record for every CDR3 protein. The table includes some 130,000 distinct CDR3 sequences, approximately 15% detected once. As to this clonotype: A junction boundary mismatches the germline segment, possibly from a read error.

The sequence came from a man between 18 and 29 years old who had mild COVID-19 (a few samples of this study predate the infection). Cell type and time point are not known. This chain links TRBV15 with TRBJ2-2; TRBD2 agrees at 10 bases. Sequencing used PBMCs or a T cell subset sorted from them (not recorded which). The CDR3 is CATRRERGGSGELFF. CDR3 nucleotides: TGTGCCACCAGGAGAGAGCGGGGGGGCTCCGGGGAGCTGTTTTTT. The complete variable domain, with remaining parts taken from reference TRBV15 and TRBJ2-2, reads DAMVIQNPRYQVTQFGKPVTLSCSQTLNHNVMYWYQQKSSQAPKLLFHYYDKDFNNEADTPDNFQSRRPNTSFCFLDIRSPGLGDTAMYLCATRRERGGSGELFFGEGSRLTVL.